The sequence of this TCR beta chain was determined in a study of PD-L1 blockade in urothelial cancer. Sequencing used immunoSEQ multiplex PCR; TCRdb keeps in-frame clones, though not all of them. The table includes about 24,000 clones, 87% detected once. V was clipped by 6 bases and J by 0 bases, with 12 bases between them. Germline CDR1 reads LGHNT; CDR2 reads FRNRAP. CDR3 length: 15 amino acids. This chain connects TRBV12-5 to TRBJ2-1; the D gene is possibly TRBD2 (5 bases). The source is a man in his fifties with urothelial cancer. Source: PBMCs, taken around atezolizumab (anti-PD-L1) treatment. CDR3: CASGLTRLSYNEQFF. CDR3 DNA sequence: TGTGCTAGTGGCCTCACTAGACTCTCCTACAATGAGCAGTTCTTC. Filled out from reference TRBV12-5 and TRBJ2-1, the complete variable domain reads DARVTQTPRHKVTEMGQEVTMRCQPILGHNTVFWYRQTMMQGLELLAYFRNRAPLDDSGMPKDRFSAEMPDATLATLKIQPSEPRDSAVYFCASGLTRLSYNEQFFGPGTRLTVL.